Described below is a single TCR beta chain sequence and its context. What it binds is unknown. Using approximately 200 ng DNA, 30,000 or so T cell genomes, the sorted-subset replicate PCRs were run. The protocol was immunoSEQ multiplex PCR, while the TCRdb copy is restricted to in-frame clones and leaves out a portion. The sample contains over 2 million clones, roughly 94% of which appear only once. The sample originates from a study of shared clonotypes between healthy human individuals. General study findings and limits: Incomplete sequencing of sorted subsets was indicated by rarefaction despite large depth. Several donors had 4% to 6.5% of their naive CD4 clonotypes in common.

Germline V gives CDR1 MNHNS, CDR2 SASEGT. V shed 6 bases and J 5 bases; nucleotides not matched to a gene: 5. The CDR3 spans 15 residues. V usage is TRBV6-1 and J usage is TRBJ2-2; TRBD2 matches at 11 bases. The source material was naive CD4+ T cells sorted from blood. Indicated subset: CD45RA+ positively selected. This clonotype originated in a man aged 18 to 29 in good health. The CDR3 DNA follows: TGTGCCAGCAGGGAGGGACTAGCGGAAACCGGGGAGCTGTTTTTT. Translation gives CASREGLAETGELFF.